Shown below are 32 T cell receptor beta chains from a single sample sequenced in a study of blood T cell repertoires in COVID-19. Some clones are missing from TCRdb's copy, which holds only in-frame ones; the method was immunoSEQ multiplex PCR. The table shows 100,000 to 150,000 clones, with around 76% occurring only once. Sample: peripheral blood. These TCRs come from a man aged 60-69 years with acute or convalescent COVID-19.

The chain uses TRBV5-1 and TRBJ1-1, with D perhaps matching TRBD1 (6 bases). The ends were cut back, 0 bases at V and 4 bases at J, with 16 bases in the middle. In germline, CDR1 is SGHRS, CDR2 YFSETQ. The CDR3 is 16 amino acids. The DNA for the CDR3 is TGCGCCAGCAGCTTGGTTCCCGGGGTACAGGGCACTGAAGCTTTCTTT. This translates into CASSLVPGVQGTEAFF.

This clone was counted a few times. The chain links TRBV18 to TRBJ2-2; TRBD2 matches at 10 bases. There are 17 residues in the CDR3. Per germline, CDR1 KGHSH and CDR2 LQKENI. The ends lost 2 bases at V and 0 bases at J; junction bases unmatched: 3. The chain's CDR3 is CASSPTSGASNTGELFF. Here the CDR3 DNA reads TGTGCCAGCTCACCAACTAGCGGGGCCTCGAACACCGGGGAGCTGTTTTTT.

This chain uses TRBV7-2 with TRBJ2-2; 11 positions agree with TRBD2. This CDR3 comprises 16 residues. Germline V gives CDR1 SGHTA, CDR2 FQGNSA. J gave up 4 bases and V 4 bases, and 5 bases lay outside the gene matches. The CDR3 DNA follows: TGTGCCAGCAGCTATCTAGCGGGAGGATCCACCGGGGAGCTGTTTTTT. As protein: CASSYLAGGSTGELFF.

This sequence joins TRBV3-1 (or the pseudogene TRBV3-2) and TRBJ1-1, with a weak D call TRBD1 (5 bases). The V and J ends lost 0 bases and 3 bases respectively, with 11 bases between them. Looked up from germline, CDR1 is LGHDT and CDR2 is YNNKEL (reference sequence). CDR3 size: 15 residues. The DNA for the CDR3 is TGTGCCAGCAGCCAAGAACCCGGGACTTACACTGAAGCTTTCTTT. Translation: CASSQEPGTYTEAFF.

A word on this clone: Different DNA sequences within this sample yield the same CDR3. The chain carries TRBV19 and TRBJ1-5; perhaps TRBD1 as D (6 bases). Trimming pared 2 bases from V and 6 bases from J, leaving 11 bases between. The CDR3 has 14 amino acids. CDR1 is LNHDA, CDR2 SQIVND, per germline (reference sequence). The chain's CDR3 is CASSIQGSIQPQHF. CDR3 in DNA: TGTGCCAGTAGTATACAGGGGTCAATTCAGCCCCAGCATTTT.

The J gene is TRBJ2-1, the V gene TRBV4-1; TRBD2 matches 7 bases. This CDR3 has 16 residues. V lost 1 base and J lost 0; bases outside the gene matches: 3. In germline, CDR1 is MGHRA, CDR2 YSYEKL. CDR3 nucleotides: TGCGCCAGCAGCCAAGTTGGCGGGAGCTCCTACAATGAGCAGTTCTTC. Protein product: CASSQVGGSSYNEQFF.

Here the CDR3 DNA reads TGTGCCAGTAGTACGCACAGGGTGGGTCAGCCCCAGCATTTT. Protein product: CASSTHRVGQPQHF. J is TRBJ1-5 and V is TRBV19, with TRBD1 as a possible D gene (6 bases). V was trimmed by 4 bases and J by 6 bases, leaving 13 bases between them. Germline V gives CDR1 LNHDA, CDR2 SQIVND (reference sequence). The CDR3 is 14 amino acids. Supplemented by reference TRBV19 and TRBJ1-5, the full variable domain reads DGGITQSPKYLFRKEGQNVTLSCEQNLNHDAMYWYRQDPGQGLRLIYYSQIVNDFQKGDIAEGYSVSREKKESFPLTVTSAQKNPTAFYLCASSTHRVGQPQHFGDGTRLSIL.

This rearrangement joins TRBV27 to TRBJ1-1; D remains ambiguous. This CDR3 has 14 residues. Germline V gives CDR1 MNHEY, CDR2 SMNVEV (reference sequence). V was trimmed by 3 bases and J by 7 bases, leaving 15 bases between them. The CDR3 bases are TGTGCCAGCAGTTTGTCAGGTTTCGAGTTTGAAGCTTTCTTT. Translation: CASSLSGFEFEAFF.

V usage is TRBV15 and J usage is TRBJ1-5; D possibly corresponds to TRBD1 (5 bases). This CDR3 has 16 amino acids. CDR1 and CDR2 (germline): LNHNV, YYDKDF (reference sequence). V lost 0 bases and J 7 bases, leaving 16 bases between the germline ends. CDR3 DNA sequence: TGTGCCACCAGCAGAGAAGTCGGCAGGGAAAGACAGCCCCAGCATTTT. Protein: CATSREVGRERQPQHF.

The chain carries TRBV9 and TRBJ2-5; the match to TRBD2 covers 11 bases. After removal of 4 bases from V and 2 bases from J, the junction contained 7 bases not matched to a gene. The CDR3 contains 16 residues. CDR1 SGDLS and CDR2 YYNGEE come from the germline V gene. For the CDR3, the DNA is TGTGCCAGCAGCTTAGGGGTAGCGGGAGGGCAAGAGACCCAGTACTTC. The encoded protein is CASSLGVAGGQETQYF.

This clone has just a few counts. The chain recombines TRBV15 with TRBJ1-2, with TRBD1 matching 11 bases. Germline V gene data show CDR1 as LNHNV and CDR2 as YYDKDF (reference sequence). CDR3 length equals 16 residues. The junction had 14 bases not matched to a gene; V was cut back by 0 bases and J by 14 bases. In DNA form, the CDR3 reads TGTGCCACCAGCAGAGATCCACCGCGGACAGGGGGCTGTCCAACCTTC. This encodes CATSRDPPRTGGCPTF.

The chain uses TRBV6-5 and TRBJ2-2, with 7 bases aligning to TRBD2. Germline lookup yields CDR1 MNHEY and CDR2 SVGAGI. This CDR3 region has 14 residues. The ends lost 8 bases at V and 4 bases at J; junction bases unmatched: 7. The CDR3 nucleotides are TGTGCCAGCGAGAGGGTAGCGGGCACCGGGGAGCTGTTTTTT. As protein: CASERVAGTGELFF.

This clone was counted between two and nine times. The chain recombines TRBV5-6 with TRBJ2-1; D possibly corresponds to TRBD1 (6 bases). CDR3 size: 14 residues. Germline loops: CDR1 SGHDT, CDR2 YYEEEE. The V end lost 5 bases, the J end lost 10 bases, and 19 bases lay between the germline ends. The CDR3 spells CASSPGTSFREQFF. In DNA form, the CDR3 reads TGTGCCAGCAGTCCCGGGACATCCTTCCGGGAGCAGTTCTTC.

This clone has just one count. The genes are TRBV27 and TRBJ1-1; 7 bases align to TRBD1. The length of the CDR3 is 15 residues. Germline loops: CDR1 MNHEY, CDR2 SMNVEV (reference sequence). With 5 bases clipped from V and 0 bases from J, the junction kept 6 bases outside the gene matches. The CDR3 spells CASSRQGILNTEAFF. The CDR3 nucleotides are TGTGCCAGCAGTCGACAGGGAATACTGAACACTGAAGCTTTCTTT.

The chain carries TRBV5-1 and TRBJ1-2; D is uncertain. V was shortened by 1 base and J by 5 bases, with 12 bases between the two germline ends. The CDR3 length is 14 residues. Germline CDR1 and CDR2: SGHRS and YFSETQ. Here the CDR3 reads CASSLTRSGYGYTF. The CDR3 DNA reads as TGCGCCAGCAGCTTGACACGGTCCGGGTATGGCTACACCTTC.

The chain couples TRBV18 to TRBJ1-2; D gene unclear. The V gene lost 3 bases and the J gene lost 5 bases, with 13 bases spanning the gap. Germline V lookup: CDR1 KGHSH, CDR2 LQKENI. This CDR3 contains 14 residues. The CDR3 bases are TGTGCCAGCTCACCCCAAGCCTCCTATTATGGCTACACCTTC. This encodes CASSPQASYYGYTF.

The rearrangement joins TRBV19 to TRBJ1-2; TRBD1 aligns across 10 bases. Trimming at V came to 4 bases and at J to 12 bases, leaving 14 bases not matched to a gene. Germline-derived CDR1 and CDR2 are LNHDA and SQIVND (reference sequence). The CDR3 totals 15 residues. This CDR3 is CASSTGYDRGRSNTF. In nucleotides, the CDR3 is TGTGCCAGTAGTACGGGTTATGACAGGGGGCGATCCAACACCTTC.

V and J are TRBV5-1 and TRBJ2-5; 8 bases are shared with TRBD1. Trimming cost V 4 bases and J 5 bases; bases outside gene matches: 10. This CDR3 comprises 15 residues. Per the germline V gene, CDR1 is SGHRS and CDR2 is YFSETQ. The CDR3 bases are TGCGCCAGCAGCATCATGACAGGGGAAGGGGAGACCCAGTACTTC. Translating it yields CASSIMTGEGETQYF.

The chain recombines TRBV12-3 or TRBV12-4 with TRBJ1-5; D not certain. Trimming removed 7 bases from V and 3 bases from J, with 10 bases in between. The CDR3 is 13 amino acids. Here the CDR3 DNA reads TGTGCCAGCACCCTATGGGCCAATCAGCCCCAGCATTTT. Amino acid sequence: CASTLWANQPQHF.

V usage is TRBV7-9 and J usage is TRBJ1-2; possibly TRBD1 for D (6 bases). Germline V gene data show CDR1 as SEHNR and CDR2 as FQNEAQ (reference sequence). CDR3 size: 13 residues. The V and J ends lost 3 bases and 4 bases respectively, with 9 bases between them. The CDR3 DNA reads as TGTGCCAGCAGCTTTGGGGGGGCCTATGGCTACACCTTC. The encoded protein is CASSFGGAYGYTF.

V usage is TRBV7-3 and J usage is TRBJ2-1, with D tentatively TRBD2 (5 bases). Per the germline V gene, CDR1 is SGHTA and CDR2 is FQGTGA. The CDR3 is made up of 12 amino acids. Between the trimmed V and J ends, which lost 5 bases and 9 bases, there was a span of 11 bases. The CDR3 loop reads CASSHIASEQFF. CDR3 nucleotide sequence: TGTGCCAGCAGCCACATAGCGAGTGAGCAGTTCTTC.

The V and J genes are TRBV2 and TRBJ2-1; no definite D call. CDR1 and CDR2 (germline): SNHLY, FYNNEI. Deletions cut 8 bases from V and 9 bases from J, with 11 bases between. The CDR3 sequence is 11 residues long. The CDR3 region has the DNA TGTGCCAGCCTCCTGGCAACTGAGCAGTTCTTC. This codes for CASLLATEQFF. Using reference TRBV2 and TRBJ2-1 for the parts outside the CDR3, the full variable domain is EPEVTQTPSHQVTQMGQEVILRCVPISNHLYFYWYRQILGQKVEFLVSFYNNEISEKSEIFDDQFSVERPDGSNFTLKIRSTKLEDSAMYFCASLLATEQFFGPGTRLTVL.

This chain links TRBV3-1 (or the pseudogene TRBV3-2) with TRBJ2-2; possibly TRBD1 for D (6 bases). V was cut by 4 bases and J by 4 bases, with 19 bases left in between. Germline values: CDR1 LGHDT, CDR2 YNNKEL (reference sequence). The CDR3 is 17 residues long. CDR3 DNA sequence: TGTGCCAGCAGCCCTTCCCGAGACAGGCGCCTCACCGGGGAGCTGTTTTTT. As protein: CASSPSRDRRLTGELFF.

CDR3 nucleotide sequence: TGCGCCAGCAGCTTTGATTCTCGGGGGGGCCTTGGTGAGCAGTTCTTC. Translated, it gives CASSFDSRGGLGEQFF. The V and J genes are TRBV5-1 and TRBJ2-1, with TRBD2 matching over 8 bases. Per the germline V gene, CDR1 is SGHRS and CDR2 is YFSETQ. The CDR3 is 16 amino acids. Losses at the gene ends were 2 bases for V and 9 bases for J; bases not matched to a gene: 13.

The chain carries TRBV3-1 (or the pseudogene TRBV3-2) and TRBJ1-2, with 7 positions matching TRBD1. This CDR3 region has 17 residues. Looked up from germline, CDR1 is LGHDT and CDR2 is YNNKEL (reference sequence). V shed 0 bases and J 0 bases; nucleotides not matched to a gene: 7. The CDR3 loop reads CASSQEYQGTANYGYTF. Here the CDR3 DNA reads TGTGCCAGCAGCCAAGAGTACCAAGGGACAGCTAACTATGGCTACACCTTC.

The CDR3 loop reads CASSQMGRLNTEAFF. Written as DNA, the CDR3 is TGCGCCAGCAGCCAGATGGGGCGGCTTAACACTGAAGCTTTCTTT. J is TRBJ1-1 and V is TRBV4-1; tentative D call: TRBD1 (5 bases). Per germline, CDR1 MGHRA and CDR2 YSYEKL. The CDR3 runs 15 residues. V lost 3 bases and J 2 bases, leaving 13 bases between the germline ends.

The V and J genes are TRBV12-3 or TRBV12-4 and TRBJ2-5; 7 nucleotides match TRBD2. The V gene end was trimmed by 6 bases and the J gene end by 5 bases; junction bases not matched to a gene: 6. The CDR3 loop spans 13 amino acids. The CDR3 protein is CASSRLAWETQYF. For the CDR3, the DNA is TGTGCCAGCAGCCGACTAGCCTGGGAGACCCAGTACTTC.

The V gene is TRBV7-3, the J gene TRBJ1-2, with 7 bases matching TRBD1. Germline loops: CDR1 SGHTA, CDR2 FQGTGA. The V and J ends lost 6 bases and 8 bases, in that order; junction bases with no gene match: 15. The CDR3 totals 15 residues. CDR3 nucleotides: TGTGCCAGCAGGGAAAGCATTGACAGGGCGGGCGGCTACACCTTC. Encoded protein: CASRESIDRAGGYTF.

The J gene is TRBJ1-1, the V gene TRBV25-1; TRBD1 matches at 7 bases. The CDR3 covers 16 residues. V dropped 8 bases and J dropped 2; count of bases not matched to a gene: 14. Germline assignment: CDR1 MGHDK and CDR2 SYGVNS. The CDR3 protein is CASQPGRDSRNTEAFF. The CDR3 DNA reads TGTGCCAGCCAGCCGGGAAGGGACAGTAGAAACACTGAAGCTTTCTTT. Full variable domain (rest looked up from reference TRBV25-1 and TRBJ1-1): EADIYQTPRYLVIGTGKKITLECSQTMGHDKMYWYQQDPGMELHLIHYSYGVNSTEKGDLSSESTVSRIRTEHFPLTLESARPSHTSQYLCASQPGRDSRNTEAFFGQGTRLTVV.

The genes are TRBV2 and TRBJ2-3; a weak D match, TRBD2 (7 bases). The CDR3 totals 15 residues. V was cut by 6 bases and J by 2 bases, with 15 bases left in between. Germline assignment: CDR1 SNHLY and CDR2 FYNNEI. The CDR3 DNA follows: TGTGCCAGCAGGACAACGGGGGGCCCCACAGATACGCAGTATTTT. This translates into CASRTTGGPTDTQYF.

The V gene is TRBV6-5, the J gene TRBJ2-7; 7 bases are a match to TRBD2. Germline CDR1 and CDR2: MNHEY and SVGAGI. V shed 2 bases and J 7 bases; nucleotides not matched to a gene: 2. CDR3 length: 12 residues. The CDR3 DNA follows: TGTGCCAGCAGTTACCGGGGGGATGAGCAGTACTTC. It translates to CASSYRGDEQYF.

The chain links TRBV11-2 to TRBJ1-1; D might be TRBD1 (5 bases). Per germline, CDR1 SGHAT and CDR2 FQNNGV. Trimming pared 6 bases from V and 2 bases from J, leaving 10 bases between. This CDR3 is 13 amino acids long. The CDR3: CASSSDINTEAFF. CDR3 sequence (DNA): TGTGCCAGCAGTTCGGACATAAACACTGAAGCTTTCTTT.